This TCR beta chain came from a study of PD-1 blockade in classical Hodgkin lymphoma (TCRdb year 2020). Study-wide context: Nivolumab dosing was 3 mg/kg intravenously every 2 weeks, continuing until either disease progression or unacceptable toxicity. To define a peripheral blood immune signature of response to PD-1 blockade in classical Hodgkin lymphoma, the study combined TCR beta sequencing with CyTOF. What the study reported, not specific to this receptor: CD4+ but not CD8+ TCR diversity rose significantly by C4D1 (p=0.0027 vs p=0.16), most apparent in complete responders (p=0.02). Diversity was lower in patients who began nivolumab less than 1 year after ASCT, so these patients were left out of later analyses to avoid confounding by immune reconstitution. Newly diagnosed patients were reported to have lower baseline TCR diversity than healthy donors, and relapsed/refractory patients were reported to have lower baseline TCR diversity still. Among trial patients, those achieving complete response had baseline diversity similar to that of newly diagnosed patients, while diversity was significantly lower in partial responders and progressors. Only a single clinical trial cohort was studied, and what caused the repertoire differences, possibly disease activity or prior therapy, remained undefined.

Per the publication, the time point label means: cycle 4 day 1 (C4D1), after more than five weeks of nivolumab. Every trial patient had relapsed following autologous stem cell transplantation, and prior brentuximab vedotin exposure was what differed among cohorts A, B and C. The trial cohort included 50 or so patients with relapsed/refractory classical Hodgkin lymphoma, and each patient had a best overall response of complete response, partial response or progressive disease. In the multi-cohort phase II CheckMate 205 trial, trial patients received single-agent nivolumab. An independent review committee assessed best overall response by applying the 2007 International Working Group response criteria. Trial PBMCs were collected immediately before nivolumab initiation (C1D1) and during therapy at cycle 2 day 1 and cycle 4 day 1. Peripheral blood was collected in 8 mL Vacutainer Cell Preparation Tubes, from which PBMCs were isolated by centrifugation and then cryopreserved.

The Qiagen DNeasy kit was used to extract genomic DNA from unsorted PBMCs and from the negatively selected CD4+ and CD8+ fractions. Using primers that anneal to V and J segments, immunoSEQ multiplex PCR amplified the TCR beta CDR3 regions. A synthetic immune receptor repertoire was used to minimize amplification bias, and any residual bias was removed computationally once sequencing was done. Per the authors' processing: Repertoire diversity was quantified as the Shannon entropy index using custom Python scripts. Unsorted, CD4+ and CD8+ repertoires were examined separately, except in combined analyses, for which CD4+ and CD8+ sequences were merged in silico. A clone was considered expanded if an increase in frequency of at least 2-fold after treatment relative to C1D1 was found, and a pseudocount of 0.5 was applied to clones undetected at baseline. Clones with 0 or 1 copy at C1D1 were defined as singleton clones, while clones with 2 or more copies were defined as non-singleton clones. Clones expanded in unsorted samples were labelled as CD4+, CD8+ or unknown by matching protein sequences in sorted samples from the same patient. Wilcoxon tests were applied to paired samples to test diversity changes from C1D1 to C4D1. This is the immuneACCESS table as TCRdb keeps it, with only in-frame sequences that have V and J called. A part of the clones is gone; compared with another copy, unresolved V genes explain less than half, and the rest is unexplained. The V and J calls and clone size were taken over from that table, and D and trimming were inferred from the DNA. In this sample the table shows 50,000 or so clones, around 74% of which occur a single time. Jointly, the top ten make up 12% of the sample.

V has 10 bases trimmed and J has 5 bases trimmed; junction bases matching no gene number 7. CDR1 ENHRY and CDR2 SYGVKD are derived from the germline V gene. The CDR3 starts with the cysteine, ends with the phenylalanine, and has 13 residues. This entry keeps only the CDR3 DNA: 39 bases, framed from base 1. With regard to this clone: Its antigen specificity is not known. Per-base quality was not reported, and no clone a single base away is much larger than it.

This TCR derives from a human donor with classical Hodgkin lymphoma. The chain employs TRBV10-3 and TRBJ2-3, with TRBD1 matching 9 junction bases. The sequenced sample was peripheral blood mononuclear cells (PBMCs), obtained before the fourth cycle of nivolumab. The nucleotide sequence reads as follows: TGTGCCACACAGGGGGCGGTGGAAGATACGCAGTATTTT. Protein translation: CATQGAVEDTQYF.